The T cell receptor beta chain under discussion was sequenced for a study of Ad26.COV2.S vaccination and SARS-CoV-2 variants. The J segment lost 3 bases and the V segment lost 5 bases, leaving 10 bases of the junction unmatched. Germline values: CDR1 LNHDA, CDR2 SQIVND (reference sequence). The CDR3 is 17 residues long. The data were produced by immunoSEQ multiplex PCR, yet TCRdb's version contains in-frame clones alone and is incomplete. Among 410,000 or so clones listed, approximately 92% were seen once. Treatment meaning: approximately 18 received Ad26.COV2.S at low or high dose, single or two shots; 5 received placebo; per-sample allocation not given. It was on day 63 after the first vaccine or placebo injection that samples were taken.

The clonotype was recovered from a person between 18 and 65 years old who received the Ad26.COV2.S COVID-19 vaccine or a placebo. This rearrangement joins TRBV19 to TRBJ1-4, with 9 bases that match TRBD1. The sample consisted of peripheral blood, taken in a trial of Ad26.COV2.S vaccine versus placebo. CDR3 coding DNA: TGTGCCAGTAGTCGGAAAGACAGGGGGGGACCTAATGAAAAACTGTTTTTT. Its protein product is CASSRKDRGGPNEKLFF.